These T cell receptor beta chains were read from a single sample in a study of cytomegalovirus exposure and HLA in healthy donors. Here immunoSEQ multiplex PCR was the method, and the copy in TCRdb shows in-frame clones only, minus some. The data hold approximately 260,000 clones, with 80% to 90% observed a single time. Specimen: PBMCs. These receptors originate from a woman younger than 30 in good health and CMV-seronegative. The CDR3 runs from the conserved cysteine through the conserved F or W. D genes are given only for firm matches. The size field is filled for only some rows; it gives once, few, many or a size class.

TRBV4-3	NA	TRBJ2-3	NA	CASSQDLVRRGSTDTQYF	TGCGCCAGCAGCCAAGATCTTGTTAGGCGGGGCAGCACAGATACGCAGTATTTT
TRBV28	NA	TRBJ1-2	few	CASKPAGENYGYTF	TGTGCCAGCAAACCCGCAGGGGAAAACTATGGCTACACCTTC
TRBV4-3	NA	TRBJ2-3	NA	CASSQGSGSRTDTQYF	TGCGCCAGCAGCCAAGGTTCAGGGTCACGCACAGATACGCAGTATTTT
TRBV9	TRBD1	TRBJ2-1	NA	CASSLGTGDSEGLANEQFF	TGTGCCAGCAGCCTCGGGACAGGGGACTCTGAGGGGCTTGCCAATGAGCAGTTCTTC
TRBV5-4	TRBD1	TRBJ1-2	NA	CASSYPGQGVYGYTF	TGTGCCAGCAGCTATCCGGGACAGGGGGTCTATGGCTACACCTTC
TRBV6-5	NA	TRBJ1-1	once	CASSPGGESTEAFF	TGTGCCAGCAGTCCCGGGGGGGAGAGCACTGAAGCTTTCTTT
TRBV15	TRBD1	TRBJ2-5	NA	CATRSRGQGETQYF	TGTGCCACCAGAAGCAGGGGGCAGGGGGAGACCCAGTACTTC
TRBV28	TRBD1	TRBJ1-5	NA	CASASGTVYQPQHF	TGTGCCAGCGCTTCCGGGACAGTTTATCAGCCCCAGCATTTT
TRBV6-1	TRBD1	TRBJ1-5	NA	CASSLTGARQPQHF	TGTGCCAGCAGTTTAACAGGGGCACGACAGCCCCAGCATTTT
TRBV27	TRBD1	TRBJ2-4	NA	CASRAVRGRDIQYF	TGTGCCAGCAGGGCCGTCAGGGGGAGAGACATTCAGTACTTC
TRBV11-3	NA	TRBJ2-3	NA	CASSLDGVQDTQYF	TGTGCCAGCAGCTTAGACGGAGTGCAAGATACGCAGTATTTT
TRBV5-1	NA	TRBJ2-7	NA	CASSFGQTDAYEQYF	TGCGCCAGCAGCTTTGGACAGACCGATGCCTACGAGCAGTACTTC
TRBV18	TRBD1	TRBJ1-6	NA	CASSPTGGLPLHF	TGTGCCAGCTCACCCACAGGGGGTCTACCCCTCCACTTT
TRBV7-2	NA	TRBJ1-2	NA	CASSFVTGAYGYTF	TGTGCCAGCAGCTTTGTAACGGGAGCCTATGGCTACACCTTC
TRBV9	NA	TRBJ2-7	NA	CASSGPTGPHEQYF	TGTGCCAGCAGCGGACCTACAGGGCCCCACGAGCAGTACTTC
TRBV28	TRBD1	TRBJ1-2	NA	CASSFPGQGDGYTF	TGTGCCAGCAGTTTCCCCGGACAGGGGGATGGCTACACCTTC
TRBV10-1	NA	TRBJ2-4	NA	CASSEPEGNIQYF	TGCGCCAGCAGTGAGCCGGAGGGAAACATTCAGTACTTC
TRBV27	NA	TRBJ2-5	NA	CASSQGGHPKTQYF	TGTGCCAGCAGCCAGGGTGGACACCCGAAGACCCAGTACTTC
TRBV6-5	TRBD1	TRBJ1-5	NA	CASSADRGGQPQHF	TGTGCCAGCAGTGCAGACAGGGGAGGTCAGCCCCAGCATTTT
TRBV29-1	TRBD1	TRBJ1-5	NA	CSVRGQDNQPQHF	TGCAGCGTTCGGGGACAGGACAATCAGCCCCAGCATTTT
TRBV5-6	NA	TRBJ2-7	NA	CASSDTITYEQYF	TGTGCCAGCAGCGACACAATCACCTACGAGCAGTACTTC
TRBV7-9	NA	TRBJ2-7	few	CASTRGLEQYF	TGTGCCAGCACCCGGGGGTTAGAGCAGTACTTC
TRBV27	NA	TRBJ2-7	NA	CASSLGAGMTYEQYF	TGTGCCAGCAGTTTAGGGGCGGGAATGACCTACGAGCAGTACTTC
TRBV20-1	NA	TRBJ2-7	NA	CSAGVSYEQYF	TGCAGTGCCGGGGTCTCCTACGAGCAGTACTTC
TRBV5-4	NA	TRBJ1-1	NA	CASSLSPGENTEAFF	TGTGCCAGCAGCTTGTCCCCGGGAGAGAACACTGAAGCTTTCTTT
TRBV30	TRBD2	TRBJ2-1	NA	CAWSSGTSAYNEQFF	TGTGCCTGGTCCTCTGGGACTAGCGCCTACAATGAGCAGTTCTTC
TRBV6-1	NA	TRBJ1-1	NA	CASSGFSGMNTEAFF	TGTGCCAGCAGTGGATTTTCAGGTATGAACACTGAAGCTTTCTTT
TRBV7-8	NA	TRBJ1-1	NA	CASSLATRVMNTEAFF	TGTGCCAGCAGCTTAGCGACCAGGGTAATGAACACTGAAGCTTTCTTT
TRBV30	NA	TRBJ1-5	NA	CAWRGGGKGNQPQHF	TGTGCCTGGAGAGGGGGGGGTAAAGGCAATCAGCCCCAGCATTTT
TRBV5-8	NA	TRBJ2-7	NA	CASSVWGLSISYEQYF	TGTGCCAGCAGCGTATGGGGACTCAGTATATCCTACGAGCAGTACTTC
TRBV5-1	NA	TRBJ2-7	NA	CASSLGHSYEQYF	TGCGCCAGCAGCTTGGGACATTCCTACGAGCAGTACTTC
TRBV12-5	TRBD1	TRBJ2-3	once	CASGLGDRATQYF	TGTGCTAGTGGTTTGGGCGACAGGGCAACGCAGTATTTT
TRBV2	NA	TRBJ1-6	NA	CASSDDLDFVSNSPLHF	TGTGCCAGCAGTGACGACTTAGATTTTGTGAGTAATTCACCCCTCCACTTT
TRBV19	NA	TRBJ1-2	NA	CASARRSDGYTF	TGTGCCAGTGCGCGGCGTTCGGATGGCTACACCTTC
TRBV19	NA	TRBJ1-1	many	CASSTQRNTEAFF	TGTGCCAGTAGTACACAGAGGAACACTGAAGCTTTCTTT
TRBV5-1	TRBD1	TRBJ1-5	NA	CASSSGQGAQPQHF	TGCGCCAGCAGCTCCGGACAGGGCGCTCAGCCCCAGCATTTT
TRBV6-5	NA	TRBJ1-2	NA	CASSYSLTGDLGYTF	TGTGCCAGCAGTTACTCCCTCACAGGAGATCTAGGCTACACCTTC
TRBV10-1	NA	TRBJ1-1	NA	CASNQEGNTEAFF	TGCGCCAGCAATCAGGAGGGTAACACTGAAGCTTTCTTT
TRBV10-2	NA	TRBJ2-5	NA	CASRTQMQETQYF	TGCGCCAGCAGGACTCAGATGCAAGAGACCCAGTACTTC
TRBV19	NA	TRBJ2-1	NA	CASSIVPRRPNNEQFF	TGTGCCAGTAGTATAGTCCCCCGGAGACCGAACAATGAGCAGTTCTTC
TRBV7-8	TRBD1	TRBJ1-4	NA	CASSLNRDRGEKLFF	TGTGCCAGCAGCTTAAATCGGGACAGGGGTGAAAAACTGTTTTTT
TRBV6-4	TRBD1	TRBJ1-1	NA	CASHGQGDTEAFF	TGTGCCAGCCACGGACAGGGGGACACTGAAGCTTTCTTT
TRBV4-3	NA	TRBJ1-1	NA	CASSQDAPPSYTEAFF	TGCGCCAGCAGCCAAGACGCCCCCCCTTCCTATACTGAAGCTTTCTTT
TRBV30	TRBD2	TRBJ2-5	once	CASTSGKAKETQYF	TGTGCCTCTACTAGCGGGAAGGCTAAAGAGACCCAGTACTTC
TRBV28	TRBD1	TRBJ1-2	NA	CASNSGQGNSGYTF	TGTGCCAGCAACTCCGGACAGGGGAATAGTGGCTACACCTTC
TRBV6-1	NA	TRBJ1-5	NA	CASLRKVEGLQPQHF	TGTGCCAGCTTAAGAAAGGTGGAGGGGTTACAGCCCCAGCATTTT